This T cell receptor (beta chain) was captured in a study of control samples from healthy donors and cancer patients. Assay: immunoSEQ multiplex PCR; the TCRdb copy retains only in-frame clones and omits some. The sample yields 80,000 to 100,000 clones, 79% seen once. Material: blood. This receptor was obtained from a woman in her twenties or thirties in good health.

The CDR3 is CAWGTRGTDTQYF. DNA for the CDR3: TGTGCCTGGGGGACGAGGGGCACAGATACGCAGTATTTT. The chain has TRBV30 and TRBJ2-3, with D perhaps being TRBD1 or TRBD2 (5 bases each). Germline V lookup: CDR1 GTSNPN, CDR2 SVGIG (reference sequence). The CDR3 length is 13 residues. Trimming removed 5 bases at V and 1 base at J, with 10 bases between.